This T cell receptor beta chain stems from a study of cytomegalovirus exposure and HLA in healthy donors. The PCR made use of 60 Vbeta and 13 Jbeta primers. The assay was immunoSEQ multiplex PCR, and TCRdb's table has in-frame clones only and misses some. The profile shows some 130,000 clones, about 60% of them singletons. CDR3 length: 14 residues. Germline V gene sequence: CDR1 SGHDN, CDR2 FVKESK. Trimming removed 4 bases from V and 2 bases from J, with 11 bases in between. The sequencing sample was made of PBMCs. The rearrangement joins TRBV14 to TRBJ2-5; tentative D call: TRBD2 (5 bases). This TCR came from a man between 40 and 49 years old in good health and CMV-seropositive. The CDR3 nucleotides read TGTGCCAGCAGCCCTAGGACGGGGCAAGAGACCCAGTACTTC. Protein product: CASSPRTGQETQYF.